This T cell receptor beta chain was captured by sequencing in a study of blood T cell repertoires in COVID-19. Overall study: Donors in the United States, Italy and Spain gave samples during acute or convalescent COVID-19. Nucleic acid was either cDNA or gDNA, and it came from T cells, B-cell-depleted T cells, or PBMCs.

Seattle patient enrollment occurred during active infection, with longitudinal follow-up thereafter. There are 15 residues in the CDR3. Germline values: CDR1 LNHDA, CDR2 SQIVND (reference sequence). The ends were cut back, 6 bases at V and 1 base at J, with 15 bases in the middle. In the original analysis: By means of reference gene primer amplification, nucleated cell counts were estimated. Libraries were prepared by immunoSEQ multiplex PCR; TCRdb keeps only in-frame clonotypes and omits some of them. For V, J and clone size, that table is used; D and trimming come from the DNA. The data contain approximately 140,000 clones, 88% of them singletons.

This TCR came from a human donor with COVID-19, enrolled during active disease. The donor label of this sample is uncertain. Sequencing input: peripheral blood. This sequence joins TRBV19 and TRBJ2-5, with D possibly TRBD2 on 6 matching bases. In nucleotides, the CDR3 is TGTGCCAGTAGCCCCCCGCGGGGACGCCAAGAGACCCAGTACTTC. Translated: CASSPPRGRQETQYF.